Each of the 5 T cell receptor beta chains below was sequenced from the same sample in a study of cytomegalovirus exposure and HLA in healthy donors. It was with 60 Vbeta and 13 Jbeta primers that the PCR ran. TCRdb keeps only in-frame clones here, not all; method: immunoSEQ multiplex PCR. The table has 100,000 to 150,000 clones, roughly 80% seen once; the top ten hold 8.9%. Sequenced material: PBMCs. These receptor sequences come from a man aged 25 to 40 in good health and CMV-seropositive.

Regarding this clone: One end of the junction does not line up with germline, which may come from a read error. V and J are TRBV6-5 and TRBJ1-3; no clear D. The CDR3 sequence is 15 residues long. CDR1 is MNHEY, CDR2 SVGAGI, per germline. The CDR3 here is CASSYSINSGDTIYF. The CDR3 coding sequence is TGTGCCAGCAGTTACTCGATCAACTCTGGAGACACCATATATTTT.

This chain connects TRBV10-3 to TRBJ1-3; D not certain. CDR1 and CDR2 (germline): ENHRY, SYGVKD. This CDR3 contains 15 residues. The V end was cut by 3 bases, the J end by 0 bases, with 9 bases between. Here the CDR3 reads CAISDRVNSGNTIYF. The CDR3 coding sequence is TGTGCCATCAGTGATAGAGTCAACTCTGGAAACACCATATATTTT.

The chain carries TRBV10-3 and TRBJ2-7; 7 nucleotides agree with TRBD1. J was trimmed by 0 bases and V by 10 bases; bases with no gene match: 9. Germline CDR1 and CDR2: ENHRY and SYGVKD. The CDR3 length is 14 residues. CDR3 DNA sequence: TGTGCCACTTTAGGACAGGTAGACTCCTACGAGCAGTACTTC. Translated, it gives CATLGQVDSYEQYF.

The V gene is TRBV4-1, the J gene TRBJ2-2, with a tentative D call TRBD1 (5 bases). CDR1 and CDR2 (germline): MGHRA, YSYEKL. V dropped 4 bases and J dropped 6 bases, with 12 bases sitting between them. This CDR3 comprises 14 residues. CDR3 sequence reads: CASSLSAGPGELFF. As DNA, the CDR3 is TGCGCCAGCAGCCTATCCGCAGGGCCCGGGGAGCTGTTTTTT.

The CDR3 spells CASSLHAGELNIQYF. In DNA form, the CDR3 reads TGTGCCAGCAGCCTTCATGCGGGGGAACTAAACATTCAGTACTTC. The chain joins TRBV7-9 to TRBJ2-4; 7 nucleotides line up with TRBD2. The germline gives CDR1 SEHNR, CDR2 FQNEAQ (reference sequence). There are 15 residues in the CDR3. Unmatched junction bases numbered 10, after V lost 5 bases and J lost 6 bases.